This note documents a single TCR beta chain sequence. The antigen remains undetermined. TCRdb re-analysed the 5' RACE reads in MiXCR, keeping a single row per CDR3 protein. Altogether around 250,000 distinct CDR3 sequences are present, 9.4% being singletons, with the ten largest covering around 21%. Trimming left V 1 base short and J 6 bases short, with 13 bases between. Germline lookup yields CDR1 LGHNA and CDR2 YNFKEQ. This CDR3 comprises 15 residues. The sample comes from a study of T-cell memory formation after mild COVID-19. The study's findings and limits: Shrinking CD4+ clones resided mostly in CM and EM, and CD8+ ones in EMRA.

The V and J genes are TRBV4-2 and TRBJ1-5; no definite D call. Input material: PBMCs or a T cell subset sorted from them (not recorded which). The sequence derives from a young man who had mild COVID-19 (a few samples of this study predate the infection). Cell type and time point are not known. The CDR3 region is CASSQGQRGFQPQHF. Here the CDR3 DNA reads TGTGCCAGCAGCCAAGGTCAAAGAGGATTTCAGCCCCAGCATTTT.